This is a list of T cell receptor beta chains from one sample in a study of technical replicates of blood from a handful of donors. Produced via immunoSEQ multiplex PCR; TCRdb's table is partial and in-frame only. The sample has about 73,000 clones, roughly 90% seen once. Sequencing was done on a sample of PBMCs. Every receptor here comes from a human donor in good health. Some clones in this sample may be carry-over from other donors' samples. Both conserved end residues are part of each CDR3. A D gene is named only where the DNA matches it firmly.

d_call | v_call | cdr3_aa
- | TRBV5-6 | CASSLGRSNQPQHF
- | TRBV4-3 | CASSQRTQGSPLHF
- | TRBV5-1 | CASSLEGNSNQPQHF
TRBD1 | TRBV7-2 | CASSSQGVFSGNTIYF
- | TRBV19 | CASSIISGHLATNEKLFF
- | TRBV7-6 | CASSLDRVTGELFF
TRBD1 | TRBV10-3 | CAISPGQGSWGYTF
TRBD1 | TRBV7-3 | CASSNPDRGDYGYTF
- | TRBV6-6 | CASSYQDRANYGYTF
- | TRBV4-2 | CASSQEPGNYGYTF
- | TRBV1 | CTSSQDLPRGASSYEQYF
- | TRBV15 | CATSRGSGRENTEAFF
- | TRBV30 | CAWSVRGQSNQPQHF
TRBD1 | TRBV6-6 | CASSWPGQGSDEQYF
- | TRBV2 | CASSEVGGQQETQYF
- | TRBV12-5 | CASGFSNTQYF
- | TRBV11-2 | CASSSRYLTDTQYF
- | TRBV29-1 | CSVEDPQEGTEAFF